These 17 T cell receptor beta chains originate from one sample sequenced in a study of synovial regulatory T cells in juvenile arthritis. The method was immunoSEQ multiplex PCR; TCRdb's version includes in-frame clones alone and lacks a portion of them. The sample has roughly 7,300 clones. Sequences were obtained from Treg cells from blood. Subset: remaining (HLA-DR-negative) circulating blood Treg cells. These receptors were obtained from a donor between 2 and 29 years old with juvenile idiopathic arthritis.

The CDR3 here is CASRTGNTGELFF. The chain recombines TRBV6-1 with TRBJ2-2; TCRdb lists TRBD1, though no DNA is available to test this call. The germline gives CDR1 MNHNS, CDR2 SASEGT. The CDR3 is 13 residues long. No DNA is given.

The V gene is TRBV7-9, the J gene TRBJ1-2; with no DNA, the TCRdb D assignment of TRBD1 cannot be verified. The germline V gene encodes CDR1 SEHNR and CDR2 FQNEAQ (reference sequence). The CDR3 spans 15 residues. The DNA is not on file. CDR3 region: CASSLAGGLGYGYTF.

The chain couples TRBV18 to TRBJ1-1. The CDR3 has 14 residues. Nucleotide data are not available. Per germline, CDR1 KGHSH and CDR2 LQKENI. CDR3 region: CASSPPTRLLEAFF.

The CDR3 spells CASSVEGRRSNEQFF. This rearrangement joins TRBV9 to TRBJ2-1. The CDR3 consists of 15 residues. No nucleotide data were recorded. CDR1 SGDLS and CDR2 YYNGEE come from the germline V gene.

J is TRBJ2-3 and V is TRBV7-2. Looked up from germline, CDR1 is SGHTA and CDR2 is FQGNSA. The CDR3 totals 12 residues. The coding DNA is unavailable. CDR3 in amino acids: CASSIGTDTQYF. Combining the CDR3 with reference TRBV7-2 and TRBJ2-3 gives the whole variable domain GAGVSQSPSNKVTEKGKDVELRCDPISGHTALYWYRQSLGQGLEFLIYFQGNSAPDKSGLPSDRFSAERTGGSVSTLTIQRTQQEDSAVYLCASSIGTDTQYFGPGTRLTVL.

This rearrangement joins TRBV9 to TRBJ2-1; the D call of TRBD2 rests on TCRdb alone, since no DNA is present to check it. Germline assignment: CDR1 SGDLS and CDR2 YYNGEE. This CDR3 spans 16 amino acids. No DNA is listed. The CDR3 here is CASSVGVAGGPKGEFF.

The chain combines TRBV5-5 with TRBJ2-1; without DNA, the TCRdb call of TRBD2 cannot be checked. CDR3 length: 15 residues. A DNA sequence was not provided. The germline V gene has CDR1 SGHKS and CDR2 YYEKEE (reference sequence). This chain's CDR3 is CASSLTSGSYNEQFF. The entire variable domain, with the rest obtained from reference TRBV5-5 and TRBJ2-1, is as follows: DAGVTQSPTHLIKTRGQQVTLRCSPISGHKSVSWYQQVLGQGPQFIFQYYEKEERGRGNFPDRFSARQFPNYSSELNVNALLLGDSALYLCASSLTSGSYNEQFFGPGTRLTVL.

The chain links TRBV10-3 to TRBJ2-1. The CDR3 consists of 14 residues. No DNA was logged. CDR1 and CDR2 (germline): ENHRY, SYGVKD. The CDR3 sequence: CAISEWQVGDEQFF.

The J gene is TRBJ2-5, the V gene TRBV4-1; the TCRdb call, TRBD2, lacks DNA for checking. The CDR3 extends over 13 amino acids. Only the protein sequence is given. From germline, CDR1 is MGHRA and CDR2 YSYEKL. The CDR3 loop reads CASSQGVGETQYF.

CDR3 sequence: CASSQDFQGLNTEAFF. The gene calls are TRBV4-2 and TRBJ1-1; TCRdb picks TRBD1, but there is no DNA to check that call. There are 16 residues in the CDR3. Only the protein is on record. Per germline, CDR1 LGHNA and CDR2 YNFKEQ.

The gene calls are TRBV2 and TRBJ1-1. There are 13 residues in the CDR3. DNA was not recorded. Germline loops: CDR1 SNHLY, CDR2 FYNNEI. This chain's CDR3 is CASSRGMNTEAFF. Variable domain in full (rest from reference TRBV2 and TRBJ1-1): EPEVTQTPSHQVTQMGQEVILRCVPISNHLYFYWYRQILGQKVEFLVSFYNNEISEKSEIFDDQFSVERPDGSNFTLKIRSTKLEDSAMYFCASSRGMNTEAFFGQGTRLTVV.

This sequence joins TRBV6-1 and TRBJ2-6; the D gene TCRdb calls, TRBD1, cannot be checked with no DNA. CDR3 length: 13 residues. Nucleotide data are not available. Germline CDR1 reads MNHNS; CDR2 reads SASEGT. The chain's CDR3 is CASRGLVANVLTF.

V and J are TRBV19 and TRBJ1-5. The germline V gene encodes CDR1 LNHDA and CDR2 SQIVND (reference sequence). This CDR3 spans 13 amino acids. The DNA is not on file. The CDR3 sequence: CASSIARARPQHF.

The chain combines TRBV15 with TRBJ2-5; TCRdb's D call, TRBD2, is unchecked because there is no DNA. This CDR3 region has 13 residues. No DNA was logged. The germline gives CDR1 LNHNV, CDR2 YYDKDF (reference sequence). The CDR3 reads CATSRDFQETQYF.

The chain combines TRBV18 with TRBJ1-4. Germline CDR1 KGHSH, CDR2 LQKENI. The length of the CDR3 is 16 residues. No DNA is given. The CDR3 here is CASSRQGGADGEKLFF.

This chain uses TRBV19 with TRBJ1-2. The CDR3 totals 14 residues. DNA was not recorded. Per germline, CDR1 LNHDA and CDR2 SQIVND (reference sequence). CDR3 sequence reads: CASRSRAFDYGYTF.

CDR3 protein: CASSFRRESGEQYF. The chain employs TRBV27 and TRBJ2-7; checking the TCRdb D call of TRBD2 is not possible without DNA. Germline V gene lookup returns CDR1 MNHEY and CDR2 SMNVEV (reference sequence). The CDR3 has 14 residues. No DNA is recorded.